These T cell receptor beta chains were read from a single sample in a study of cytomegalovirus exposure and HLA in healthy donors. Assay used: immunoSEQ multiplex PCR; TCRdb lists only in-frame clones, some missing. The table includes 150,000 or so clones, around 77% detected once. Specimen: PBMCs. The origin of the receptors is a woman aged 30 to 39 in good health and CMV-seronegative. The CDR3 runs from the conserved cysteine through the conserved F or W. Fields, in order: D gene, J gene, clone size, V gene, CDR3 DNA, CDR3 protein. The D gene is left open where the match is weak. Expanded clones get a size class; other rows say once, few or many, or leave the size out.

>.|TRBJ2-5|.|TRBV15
TGTGCCACCAGCAGGGGGCTAGGGGAGACCCAGTACTTC
CATSRGLGETQYF
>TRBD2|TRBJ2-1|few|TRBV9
TGTGCCAGCAGCCCCCAGGGACTAGCGGGAGCCTACAATGAGCAGTTCTTC
CASSPQGLAGAYNEQFF
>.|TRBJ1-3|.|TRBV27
TGTGCCAGCAGTCCCAGGGGACCCTCTGGAAACACCATATATTTT
CASSPRGPSGNTIYF
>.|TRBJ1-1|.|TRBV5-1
TGCGCCAGCAGCTTGTATGGCGGGTCGAGCACTGAAGCTTTCTTT
CASSLYGGSSTEAFF
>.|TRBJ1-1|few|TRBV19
TGTGCCAGTAGTTTCCTTAGGGGAGGCACTGAAGCTTTCTTT
CASSFLRGGTEAFF
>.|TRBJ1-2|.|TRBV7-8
TGTGCCAGCAGCTTTGGGGGAGGCCGCGGGTATGGCTACACCTTC
CASSFGGGRGYGYTF
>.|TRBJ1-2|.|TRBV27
TGTGCCAGCAGTTTAGGCGGGCAGACCTATGGCTACACCTTC
CASSLGGQTYGYTF
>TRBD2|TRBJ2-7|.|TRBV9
TGTGCCAGCAGCGTAGTAGCGGGGGGCCCCTTGGACGAGCAGTACTTC
CASSVVAGGPLDEQYF
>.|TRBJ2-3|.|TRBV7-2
TGTGCCAGCAGCTTAGTAGGGGGAGATACGCAGTATTTT
CASSLVGGDTQYF
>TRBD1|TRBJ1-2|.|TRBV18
TGTGCCAGCTCACCTCGGGACAGGATGGGCGGCTACACCTTC
CASSPRDRMGGYTF
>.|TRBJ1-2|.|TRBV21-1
TGTGCCAGCAGCTTTATCCAAGGGGGTAGGAACTATGGCTACACCTTC
CASSFIQGGRNYGYTF
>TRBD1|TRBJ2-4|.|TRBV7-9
TGTGCCAGCAGCTTAGGAGCAGGGGGCAGCATTCAGTACTTC
CASSLGAGGSIQYF
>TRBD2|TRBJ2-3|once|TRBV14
TGTGCCAGCAGCCAAGGCCCAGCGGGGGGGCATGCAGATACGCAGTATTTT
CASSQGPAGGHADTQYF
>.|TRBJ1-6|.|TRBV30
TGTGCCTGGAACAGGCAGAAAGCAAATTCACCCCTCCACTTT
CAWNRQKANSPLHF
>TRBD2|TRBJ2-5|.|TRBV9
TGTGCCAGCAGCGCCCGACTAGCGGGGGGAGGGGAGACCCAGTACTTC
CASSARLAGGGETQYF
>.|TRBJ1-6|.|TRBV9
TGTGCCAGCAGCCGCACGGGGGGCTATAATTCACCCCTCCACTTT
CASSRTGGYNSPLHF
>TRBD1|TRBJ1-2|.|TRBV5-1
TGCGCCAGCAGCTTGGACACGGGACAGGGGGCAAGAAATGGCTACACCTTC
CASSLDTGQGARNGYTF
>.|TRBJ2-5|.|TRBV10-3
TGTGCCATCAGCCAAGCGGGAGAGACCCAGTACTTC
CAISQAGETQYF
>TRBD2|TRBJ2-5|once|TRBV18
TGTGCCAGCTCACCACGTGGGGGGGGTCCGCGGGAGACCCAGTACTTC
CASSPRGGGPRETQYF
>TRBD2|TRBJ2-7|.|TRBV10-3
TGTGCCACCCACACTCCGGGACTAGCTCCCTCCGAGCAGTACTTC
CATHTPGLAPSEQYF
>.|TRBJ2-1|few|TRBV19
TGTGCCAGTAGTATTATGCCGCAGGCCGTCAATGAGCAGTTCTTC
CASSIMPQAVNEQFF
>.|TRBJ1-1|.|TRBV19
TGTGCCAGTAAGTCAGGATTGAACACTGAAGCTTTCTTT
CASKSGLNTEAFF
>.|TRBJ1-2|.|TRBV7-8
TGTGCCAGCAGCTGGACAGCTAACTATGGCTACACCTTC
CASSWTANYGYTF
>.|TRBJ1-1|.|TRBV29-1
TGCAGCGGCGGACAGCTGAACACTGAAGCTTTCTTT
CSGGQLNTEAFF
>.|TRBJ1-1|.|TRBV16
TGTGCCAGCAGCCAACAGGGGAACACTGAAGCTTTCTTT
CASSQQGNTEAFF
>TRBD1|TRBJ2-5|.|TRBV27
TGTGCCAGCGGGAAGGACAGGGTGCAAGAGACCCAGTACTTC
CASGKDRVQETQYF
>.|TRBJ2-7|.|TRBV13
TGTGCCAGCAGCTCTTCGCAGGGTTGGGGTACTTTATACTCCTACGAGCAGTACTTC
CASSSSQGWGTLYSYEQYF